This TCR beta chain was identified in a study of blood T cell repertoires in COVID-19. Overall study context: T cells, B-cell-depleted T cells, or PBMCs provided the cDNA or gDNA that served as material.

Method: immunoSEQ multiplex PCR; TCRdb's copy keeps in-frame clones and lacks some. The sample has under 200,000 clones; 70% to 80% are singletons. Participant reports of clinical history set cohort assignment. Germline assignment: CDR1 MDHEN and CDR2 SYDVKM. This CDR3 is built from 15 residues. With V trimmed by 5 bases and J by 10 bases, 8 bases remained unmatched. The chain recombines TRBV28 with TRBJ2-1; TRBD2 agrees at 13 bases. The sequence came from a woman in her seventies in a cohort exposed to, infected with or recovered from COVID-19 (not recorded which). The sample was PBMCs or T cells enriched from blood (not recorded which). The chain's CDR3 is CASSLGTSGTLEQFF. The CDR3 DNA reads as TGTGCCAGCAGTCTCGGGACTAGCGGGACCCTGGAGCAGTTCTTC.